A selection of T cell receptor beta chains follows, all from one sample in a study of blood T cell repertoires in COVID-19. Clones were sequenced by immunoSEQ multiplex PCR, and TCRdb holds only the in-frame ones, with some missing. The sample lists about 360,000 clones, about 87% seen once, with 3% in the top ten. Sequencing was carried out using peripheral blood. The receptors derive from a human donor in a cohort sampled during active COVID-19. Both conserved end residues are part of each CDR3. Each record gives: clone size, J gene, CDR3 length, D gene, V gene, CDR3 DNA, CDR3 protein. D genes are given only for firm matches. Part of the rows lack a size; the others show once, few, many or a class for expanded clones.

clone_size: .; j_call: TRBJ1-2; cdr3_length: 15; d_call: .; v_call: TRBV9; cdr3_nt: TGTGCCAGCAGCGTAAACGCCGGACATAACTATGGCTACACCTTC; cdr3_aa: CASSVNAGHNYGYTF
clone_size: .; j_call: TRBJ2-7; cdr3_length: 15; d_call: .; v_call: TRBV5-1; cdr3_nt: TGCGCCAGCAGCTTGTATCCCGGGGATACCTACGAGCAGTACTTC; cdr3_aa: CASSLYPGDTYEQYF
clone_size: many; j_call: TRBJ2-7; cdr3_length: 12; d_call: .; v_call: TRBV12-3/TRBV12-4; cdr3_nt: TGTGCCAGCAGTTTTCGGAGAAAAGAGCAGTACTTC; cdr3_aa: CASSFRRKEQYF
clone_size: .; j_call: TRBJ1-6; cdr3_length: 15; d_call: .; v_call: TRBV3-1/TRBV3-2; cdr3_nt: TGTGCCAGCAGCCAAGACAGCACAGTCGGATCACCCCTCCACTTT; cdr3_aa: CASSQDSTVGSPLHF
clone_size: .; j_call: TRBJ1-4; cdr3_length: 14; d_call: TRBD1; v_call: TRBV7-2; cdr3_nt: TGTGCCAGCAGCCCCGGGACAGGGGATGAAAAACTGTTTTTT; cdr3_aa: CASSPGTGDEKLFF
clone_size: .; j_call: TRBJ2-5; cdr3_length: 13; d_call: .; v_call: TRBV11-2; cdr3_nt: TGTGCCAGCAGCTTAGGACGGGAAGAGACCCAGTACTTC; cdr3_aa: CASSLGREETQYF
clone_size: .; j_call: TRBJ1-2; cdr3_length: 14; d_call: TRBD1; v_call: TRBV25-1; cdr3_nt: TGTGCCACTCACAGGCAGGGGGCAGGCTATGGCTACACCTTC; cdr3_aa: CATHRQGAGYGYTF
clone_size: .; j_call: TRBJ1-5; cdr3_length: 15; d_call: TRBD1; v_call: TRBV6-5; cdr3_nt: TGTGCCAGCAGCAAGACAGGGAGAGGGGGTCAGCCCCAGCATTTT; cdr3_aa: CASSKTGRGGQPQHF
clone_size: .; j_call: TRBJ1-5; cdr3_length: 13; d_call: TRBD1; v_call: TRBV9; cdr3_nt: TGTGCCAGCAGCGCCGCAGGGGGGCAGCCCCAGCATTTT; cdr3_aa: CASSAAGGQPQHF
clone_size: .; j_call: TRBJ2-5; cdr3_length: 15; d_call: .; v_call: TRBV15; cdr3_nt: TGTGCCACCAGCAGAGCTTTAGGGGCAGAGCGAGCCCAGTACTTC; cdr3_aa: CATSRALGAERAQYF
clone_size: few; j_call: TRBJ1-5; cdr3_length: 19; d_call: .; v_call: TRBV19; cdr3_nt: TGTGCCAGTACCCCCGTCTGGTCGAGGGGAAACAGGGAGGGTCAGCCCCAGCATTTT; cdr3_aa: CASTPVWSRGNREGQPQHF
clone_size: .; j_call: TRBJ2-5; cdr3_length: 16; d_call: TRBD2; v_call: TRBV25-1; cdr3_nt: TGTGCCAGCAGTGTGTGGACTAGCGTCTACCAAGAGACCCAGTACTTC; cdr3_aa: CASSVWTSVYQETQYF
clone_size: .; j_call: TRBJ2-3; cdr3_length: 13; d_call: TRBD2; v_call: TRBV12-3/TRBV12-4; cdr3_nt: TGTGCCAGCAGGGAATCTAGCGGTAATACGCAGTATTTT; cdr3_aa: CASRESSGNTQYF
clone_size: .; j_call: TRBJ1-1; cdr3_length: 14; d_call: .; v_call: TRBV3-1/TRBV3-2; cdr3_nt: TGTGCCAGCAGCCATAGGGGCCTGAACACTGAAGCTTTCTTT; cdr3_aa: CASSHRGLNTEAFF
clone_size: few; j_call: TRBJ2-1; cdr3_length: 16; d_call: .; v_call: TRBV7-9; cdr3_nt: TGTGCCAGCAGCAGTTCCGGGACTCAGTCCTACAATGAGCAGTTCTTC; cdr3_aa: CASSSSGTQSYNEQFF
clone_size: few; j_call: TRBJ1-6; cdr3_length: 16; d_call: .; v_call: TRBV19; cdr3_nt: TGTGCCAGTACCCCCGGCCGGGGGTTGGAAAATTCACCCCTCCACTTT; cdr3_aa: CASTPGRGLENSPLHF
clone_size: .; j_call: TRBJ2-3; cdr3_length: 15; d_call: .; v_call: TRBV19; cdr3_nt: TGTGCCAGCAAGGGGGGAGGGATTCACACAGATACGCAGTATTTT; cdr3_aa: CASKGGGIHTDTQYF
clone_size: .; j_call: TRBJ2-5; cdr3_length: 14; d_call: .; v_call: TRBV6-6; cdr3_nt: TGTGCCAGCAGTTACGGCCTAGCTTCAGAGACCCAGTACTTC; cdr3_aa: CASSYGLASETQYF
clone_size: .; j_call: TRBJ2-2; cdr3_length: 19; d_call: TRBD1; v_call: TRBV19; cdr3_nt: TGTGCCAGTAGTATCGGACAGGGAAAGAGGTTCACCAACACCGGGGAGCTGTTTTTT; cdr3_aa: CASSIGQGKRFTNTGELFF
clone_size: .; j_call: TRBJ1-2; cdr3_length: 13; d_call: .; v_call: TRBV3-1/TRBV3-2; cdr3_nt: TGTGCCAGCAGTCATGGGCACATCTATGGCTACACCTTC; cdr3_aa: CASSHGHIYGYTF
clone_size: .; j_call: TRBJ2-3; cdr3_length: 15; d_call: TRBD1; v_call: TRBV7-3; cdr3_nt: TGTGCCAGCAGCCCGGACAGGGGGTACACAGATACGCAGTATTTT; cdr3_aa: CASSPDRGYTDTQYF
clone_size: .; j_call: TRBJ2-2; cdr3_length: 14; d_call: .; v_call: TRBV7-8; cdr3_nt: TGTGCCAGCAGCTTAGCGAGGGCCACCGGGGAGCTGTTTTTT; cdr3_aa: CASSLARATGELFF
clone_size: .; j_call: TRBJ2-5; cdr3_length: 16; d_call: .; v_call: TRBV5-6; cdr3_nt: TGTGCCAGCAGCTTGGCGGGCAGGGGTGCAGTAGAGACCCAGTACTTC; cdr3_aa: CASSLAGRGAVETQYF
clone_size: .; j_call: TRBJ1-2; cdr3_length: 12; d_call: TRBD1; v_call: TRBV30; cdr3_nt: TGTGCCTGGGGACAGGATTTGTATGGCTACACCTTC; cdr3_aa: CAWGQDLYGYTF
clone_size: .; j_call: TRBJ1-1; cdr3_length: 14; d_call: .; v_call: TRBV5-1; cdr3_nt: TGCGCCAGCAGCGTGGGGGTTCGGGACACTGAAGCTTTCTTT; cdr3_aa: CASSVGVRDTEAFF
clone_size: once; j_call: TRBJ2-1; cdr3_length: 14; d_call: .; v_call: TRBV5-1; cdr3_nt: TGCGCCAGCAACCTGGCCGCGGGTGACAATGAGCAGTTCTTC; cdr3_aa: CASNLAAGDNEQFF
clone_size: .; j_call: TRBJ2-7; cdr3_length: 15; d_call: TRBD2; v_call: TRBV28; cdr3_nt: TGTGCCAGCAGTTTGCCTAGCGGGAGATCCTACGAGCAGTACTTC; cdr3_aa: CASSLPSGRSYEQYF
clone_size: .; j_call: TRBJ1-3; cdr3_length: 18; d_call: TRBD1; v_call: TRBV23-1; cdr3_nt: TGCGCCAGCAGTGGACAATGTAAGGACAGGGGGTCTGGAAACACCATATATTTT; cdr3_aa: CASSGQCKDRGSGNTIYF
clone_size: .; j_call: TRBJ1-1; cdr3_length: 10; d_call: TRBD1; v_call: TRBV20-1; cdr3_nt: TGCAGTGCAGGGGACAGAGAAGCTTTCTTT; cdr3_aa: CSAGDREAFF
clone_size: .; j_call: TRBJ2-4; cdr3_length: 15; d_call: TRBD1; v_call: TRBV6-5; cdr3_nt: TGTGCCAGCAGCAAGGGACAGGGGTCGCAAAACATTCAGTACTTC; cdr3_aa: CASSKGQGSQNIQYF
clone_size: .; j_call: TRBJ2-7; cdr3_length: 14; d_call: .; v_call: TRBV4-1; cdr3_nt: TGCGCCAGCAGCCCCTGGACCACAGGGAACGAGCAGTACTTC; cdr3_aa: CASSPWTTGNEQYF
clone_size: .; j_call: TRBJ1-1; cdr3_length: 14; d_call: TRBD1; v_call: TRBV6-5; cdr3_nt: TGTGCCAGCAGCCCAACAGGGGGCGGGGATACGGCTTTCTTT; cdr3_aa: CASSPTGGGDTAFF
clone_size: .; j_call: TRBJ2-1; cdr3_length: 19; d_call: .; v_call: TRBV28; cdr3_nt: TGTGCCAGCAGTCCAATTTGGGCCCGATACAGGGACTCCTACAATGAGCAGTTCTTC; cdr3_aa: CASSPIWARYRDSYNEQFF
clone_size: .; j_call: TRBJ2-7; cdr3_length: 17; d_call: TRBD2; v_call: TRBV5-4; cdr3_nt: TGTGCCAGCAGCTTGGGTAGCGGGGGCCCGCTAGTCAACGAGCAGTACTTC; cdr3_aa: CASSLGSGGPLVNEQYF
clone_size: .; j_call: TRBJ2-1; cdr3_length: 16; d_call: TRBD2; v_call: TRBV7-6; cdr3_nt: TGTGCCAGCAGCCTCCGCGCGACTAGCGAAACGAATGAGCAGTTCTTC; cdr3_aa: CASSLRATSETNEQFF
clone_size: .; j_call: TRBJ1-2; cdr3_length: 15; d_call: .; v_call: TRBV7-8; cdr3_nt: TGTGCCAGCAGCTCACCGGAGGGTCTTAACTATGGCTACACCTTC; cdr3_aa: CASSSPEGLNYGYTF
clone_size: .; j_call: TRBJ1-5; cdr3_length: 14; d_call: .; v_call: TRBV6-1; cdr3_nt: TGTGCCAGCAGTTCGCAACAGGCCAATCAGCCCCAGCATTTT; cdr3_aa: CASSSQQANQPQHF
clone_size: .; j_call: TRBJ1-5; cdr3_length: 16; d_call: TRBD1; v_call: TRBV7-9; cdr3_nt: TGTGCCAGCAGCTCAGACAGGGGATGGGGCAATCAGCCCCAGCATTTT; cdr3_aa: CASSSDRGWGNQPQHF
clone_size: .; j_call: TRBJ1-1; cdr3_length: 15; d_call: TRBD1; v_call: TRBV6-5; cdr3_nt: TGTGCCAGCAGTTACGGGACAGGGACGAACACTGAAGCTTTCTTT; cdr3_aa: CASSYGTGTNTEAFF
clone_size: once; j_call: TRBJ2-2; cdr3_length: 15; d_call: TRBD1; v_call: TRBV5-1; cdr3_nt: TGCGCCAGCAGCCCCCGGGACAGGGGATTGGGGGAGCTGTTTTTT; cdr3_aa: CASSPRDRGLGELFF
clone_size: .; j_call: TRBJ1-6; cdr3_length: 13; d_call: .; v_call: TRBV12-3/TRBV12-4; cdr3_nt: TGTGCCAGCAGACAGCAGCGGGATTCACCCCTCCACTTT; cdr3_aa: CASRQQRDSPLHF
clone_size: .; j_call: TRBJ2-2; cdr3_length: 16; d_call: TRBD1; v_call: TRBV28; cdr3_nt: TGTGCCAGCAGTTTATGGGGGACAGGGGCCACCGGGGAGCTGTTTTTT; cdr3_aa: CASSLWGTGATGELFF